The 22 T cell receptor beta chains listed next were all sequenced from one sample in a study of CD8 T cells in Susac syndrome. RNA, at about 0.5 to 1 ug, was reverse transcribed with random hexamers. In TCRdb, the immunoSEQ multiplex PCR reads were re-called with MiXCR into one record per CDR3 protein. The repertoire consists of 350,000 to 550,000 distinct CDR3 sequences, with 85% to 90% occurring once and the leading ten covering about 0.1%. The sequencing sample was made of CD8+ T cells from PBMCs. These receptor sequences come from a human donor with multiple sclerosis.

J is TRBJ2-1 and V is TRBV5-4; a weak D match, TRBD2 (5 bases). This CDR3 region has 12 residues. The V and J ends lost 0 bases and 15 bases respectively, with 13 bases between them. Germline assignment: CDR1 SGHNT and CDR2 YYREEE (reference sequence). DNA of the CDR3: TGTGCCAGCAGCTTGGGGTGGAATGAGGGGTTCTTC. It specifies CASSLGWNEGFF.

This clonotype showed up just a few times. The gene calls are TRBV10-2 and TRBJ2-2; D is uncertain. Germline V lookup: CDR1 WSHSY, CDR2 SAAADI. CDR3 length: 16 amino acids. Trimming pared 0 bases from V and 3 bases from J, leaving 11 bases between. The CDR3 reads CASSESSLGYTGELFF. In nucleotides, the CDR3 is TGCGCCAGCAGTGAGTCGAGTCTAGGTTACACCGGGGAGCTGTTTTTT.

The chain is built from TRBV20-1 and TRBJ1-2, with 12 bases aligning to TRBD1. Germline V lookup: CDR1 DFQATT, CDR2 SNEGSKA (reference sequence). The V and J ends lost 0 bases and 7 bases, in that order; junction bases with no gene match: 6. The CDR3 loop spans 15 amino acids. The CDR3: CSARDKGQGAGGYTF. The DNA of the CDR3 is TGCAGTGCTAGAGATAAGGGACAGGGGGCGGGTGGCTACACCTTC.

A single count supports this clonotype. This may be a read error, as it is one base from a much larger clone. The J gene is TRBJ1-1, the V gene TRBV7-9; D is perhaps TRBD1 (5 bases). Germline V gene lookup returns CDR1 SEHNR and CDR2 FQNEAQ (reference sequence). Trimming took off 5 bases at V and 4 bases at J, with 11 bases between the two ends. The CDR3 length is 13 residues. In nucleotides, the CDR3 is TGTGCCAGCAGCCCCGGGGCAGGCACTGAAGCTTTCTTT. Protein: CASSPGAGTEAFF.

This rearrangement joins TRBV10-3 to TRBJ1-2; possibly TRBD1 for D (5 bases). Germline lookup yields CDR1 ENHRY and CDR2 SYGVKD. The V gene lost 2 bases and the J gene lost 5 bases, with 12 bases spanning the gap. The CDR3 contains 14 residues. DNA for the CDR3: TGTGCCATCAGTGAGGGTCAGGGCTATTATGGCTACACCTTC. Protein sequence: CAISEGQGYYGYTF.

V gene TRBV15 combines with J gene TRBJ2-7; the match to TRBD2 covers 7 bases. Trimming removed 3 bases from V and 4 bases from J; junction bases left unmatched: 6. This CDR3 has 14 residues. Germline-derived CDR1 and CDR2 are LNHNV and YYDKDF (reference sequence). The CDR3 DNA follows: TGTGCCACCAGCAGCGGACTAGATTGGTACGAGCAGTACTTC. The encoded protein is CATSSGLDWYEQYF.

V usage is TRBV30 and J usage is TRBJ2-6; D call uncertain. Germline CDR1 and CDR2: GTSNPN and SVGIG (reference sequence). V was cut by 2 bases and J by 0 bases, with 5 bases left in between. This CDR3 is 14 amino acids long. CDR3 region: CAWSKGSGANVLTF. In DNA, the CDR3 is TGTGCCTGGAGTAAGGGCTCTGGGGCCAACGTCCTGACTTTC. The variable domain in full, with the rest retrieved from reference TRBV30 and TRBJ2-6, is SQTIHQWPATLVQPVGSPLSLECTVEGTSNPNLYWYRQAAGRGLQLLFYSVGIGQISSEVPQNLSASRPQDRQFILSSKKLLLSDSGFYLCAWSKGSGANVLTFGAGSRLTVL.

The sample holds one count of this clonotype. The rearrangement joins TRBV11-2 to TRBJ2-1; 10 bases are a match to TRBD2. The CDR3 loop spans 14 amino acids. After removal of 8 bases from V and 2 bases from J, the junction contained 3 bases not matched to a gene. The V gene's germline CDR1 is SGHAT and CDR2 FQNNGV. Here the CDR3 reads CASLLAGAYNEQFF. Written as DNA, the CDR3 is TGTGCCAGCCTTCTAGCGGGGGCCTACAATGAGCAGTTCTTC. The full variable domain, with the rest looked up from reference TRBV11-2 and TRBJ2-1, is EAGVAQSPRYKIIEKRQSVAFWCNPISGHATLYWYQQILGQGPKLLIQFQNNGVVDDSQLPKDRFSAERLKGVDSTLKIQPAKLEDSAVYLCASLLAGAYNEQFFGPGTRLTVL.

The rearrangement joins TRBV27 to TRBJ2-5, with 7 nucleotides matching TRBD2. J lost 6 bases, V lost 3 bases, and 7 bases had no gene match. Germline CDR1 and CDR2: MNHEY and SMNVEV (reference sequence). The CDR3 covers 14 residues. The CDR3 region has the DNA TGTGCCAGCAGTTTTGGAACTAGCGCGAAGACCCAGTACTTC. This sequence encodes CASSFGTSAKTQYF.

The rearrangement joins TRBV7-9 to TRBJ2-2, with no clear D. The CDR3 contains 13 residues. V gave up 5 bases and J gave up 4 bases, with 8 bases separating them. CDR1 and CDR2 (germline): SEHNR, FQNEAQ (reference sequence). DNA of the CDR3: TGTGCCAGCAGCGGTTATTTCACCGGGGAGCTGTTTTTT. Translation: CASSGYFTGELFF.

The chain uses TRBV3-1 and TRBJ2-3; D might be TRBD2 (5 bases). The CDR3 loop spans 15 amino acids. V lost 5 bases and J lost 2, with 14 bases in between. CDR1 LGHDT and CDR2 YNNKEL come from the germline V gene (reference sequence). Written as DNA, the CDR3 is TGTGCCAGCAGCAAGAACTCGGGGTCCACAGATACGCAGTATTTT. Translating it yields CASSKNSGSTDTQYF.

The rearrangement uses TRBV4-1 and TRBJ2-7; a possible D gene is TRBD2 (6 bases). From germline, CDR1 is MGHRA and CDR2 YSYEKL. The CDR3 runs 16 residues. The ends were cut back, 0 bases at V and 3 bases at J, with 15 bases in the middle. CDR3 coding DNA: TGCGCCAGCAGCCAAGATATAAAGGGACTTAACTACGAGCAGTACTTC. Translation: CASSQDIKGLNYEQYF.

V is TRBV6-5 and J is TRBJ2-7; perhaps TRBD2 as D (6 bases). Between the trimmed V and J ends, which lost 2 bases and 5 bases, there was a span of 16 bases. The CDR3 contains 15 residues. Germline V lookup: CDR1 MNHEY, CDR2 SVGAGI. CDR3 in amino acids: CASSYSAGGADEQYF. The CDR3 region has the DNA TGTGCCAGCAGTTACAGTGCAGGCGGGGCGGACGAGCAGTACTTC.

The CDR3 nucleotides read TGTGCCAGCACCAGGGACCGAGAGACCCAGTACTTC. Encoded protein: CASTRDRETQYF. The chain links TRBV5-6 to TRBJ2-5; tentatively, D is TRBD1 or TRBD2 (5 bases each). The CDR3 has 12 amino acids. Germline V CDR1 and CDR2: SGHDT, YYEEEE. The germline V and J ends were trimmed by 6 bases and 4 bases, with 10 bases remaining between them.

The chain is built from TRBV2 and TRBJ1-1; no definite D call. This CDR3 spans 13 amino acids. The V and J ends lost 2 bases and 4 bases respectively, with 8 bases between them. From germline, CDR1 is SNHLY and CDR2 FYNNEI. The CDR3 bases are TGTGCCAGCAGTGAATCCCATCGCACTGAAGCTTTCTTT. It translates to CASSESHRTEAFF.

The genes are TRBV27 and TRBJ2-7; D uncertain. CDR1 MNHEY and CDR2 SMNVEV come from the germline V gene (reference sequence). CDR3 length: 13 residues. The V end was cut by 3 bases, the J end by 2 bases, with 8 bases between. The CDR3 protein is CASSFGRAYEQYF. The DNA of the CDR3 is TGTGCCAGCAGTTTTGGCAGAGCCTACGAGCAGTACTTC.

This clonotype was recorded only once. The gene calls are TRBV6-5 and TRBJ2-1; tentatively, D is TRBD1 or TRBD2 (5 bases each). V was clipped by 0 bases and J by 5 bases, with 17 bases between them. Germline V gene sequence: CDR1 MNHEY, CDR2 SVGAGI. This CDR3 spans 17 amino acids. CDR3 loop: CASSYSPPGRVDNEQFF. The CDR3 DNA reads TGTGCCAGCAGTTACTCCCCCCCAGGGCGGGTAGACAATGAGCAGTTCTTC.

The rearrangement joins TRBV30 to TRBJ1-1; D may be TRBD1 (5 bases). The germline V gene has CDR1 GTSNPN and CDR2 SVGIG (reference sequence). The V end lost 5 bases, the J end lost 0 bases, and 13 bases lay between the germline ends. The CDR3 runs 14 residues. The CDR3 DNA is TGTGCCTGGGGGGAGACAGTTATGAACACTGAAGCTTTCTTT. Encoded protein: CAWGETVMNTEAFF.

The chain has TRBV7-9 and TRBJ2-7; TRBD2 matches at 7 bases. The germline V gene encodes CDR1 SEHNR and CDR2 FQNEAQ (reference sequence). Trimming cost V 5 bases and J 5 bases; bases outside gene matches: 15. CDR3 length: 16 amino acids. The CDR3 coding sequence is TGTGCCAGCAGCCACGCCCTATCTAGCGGTTGGGACGAGCAGTACTTC. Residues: CASSHALSSGWDEQYF. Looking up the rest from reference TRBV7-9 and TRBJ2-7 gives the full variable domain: DTGVSQNPRHKITKRGQNVTFRCDPISEHNRLYWYRQTLGQGPEFLTYFQNEAQLEKSRLLSDRFSAERPKGSFSTLEIQRTEQGDSAMYLCASSHALSSGWDEQYFGPGTRLTVT.

The CDR3 region is CASSVDFATNEKLFF. The CDR3 nucleotides are TGTGCCAGCAGCGTCGACTTTGCAACTAATGAAAAACTGTTTTTT. The chain combines TRBV9 with TRBJ1-4; no clear D. Germline-derived CDR1 and CDR2 are SGDLS and YYNGEE. Deletions cut 2 bases from V and 0 bases from J, with 8 bases between. This CDR3 region has 15 residues.

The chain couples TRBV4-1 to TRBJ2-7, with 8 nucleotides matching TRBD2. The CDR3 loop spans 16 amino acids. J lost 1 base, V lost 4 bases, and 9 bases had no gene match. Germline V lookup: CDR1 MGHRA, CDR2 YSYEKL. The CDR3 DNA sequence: TGCGCCAGCAGCCCGATAGCGGGAATAAGGTCCTACGAGCAGTACTTC. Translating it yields CASSPIAGIRSYEQYF.

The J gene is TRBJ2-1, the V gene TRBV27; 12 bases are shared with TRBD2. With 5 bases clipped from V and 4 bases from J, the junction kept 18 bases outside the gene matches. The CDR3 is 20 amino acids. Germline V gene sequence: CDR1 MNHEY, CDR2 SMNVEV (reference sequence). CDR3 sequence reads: CASSTTGTSGRPALYNEQFF. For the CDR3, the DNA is TGTGCCAGCAGTACGACCGGGACTAGCGGGCGGCCGGCCCTTTACAATGAGCAGTTCTTC.